This TCR beta chain was recorded in a study of PD-L1 blockade in urothelial cancer. Looked up from germline, CDR1 is SGHTA and CDR2 is FQGTGA. The CDR3 covers 14 residues. The V and J ends lost 1 base and 9 bases respectively, with 14 bases between them. Clones were sequenced by immunoSEQ multiplex PCR, and TCRdb holds only the in-frame ones, with some missing. The data show approximately 51,000 clones, 86% seen once. The sequencing used PBMCs, collected around atezolizumab (anti-PD-L1) treatment. The sequence was obtained from a man aged 60 to 75 with urothelial cancer. The chain combines TRBV7-3 with TRBJ2-3, with D tentatively TRBD1 (5 bases). The CDR3, as DNA: TGTGCCAGCAGCTTAAATCTCTTGGCAGGGACGCAGTATTTT. Encoded protein: CASSLNLLAGTQYF.